A single sample is the source of the 9 T cell receptor beta chains below, sequenced in a study of blood T cell repertoires in COVID-19 (dated by TCRdb to between 2020 and 2021). The method behind the library was the immunoSEQ multiplex PCR assay. Entries here come from immuneACCESS through TCRdb and include only in-frame sequences with V and J called. Some clones fail to appear in such tables; in the studies checked, an unresolved V gene covers under half of the shortfall, and the cause of the remainder is unknown. A total of under 200,000 clones appear in this sample, roughly nine tenths of them only once. The ten top clones hold 9.5% to 13% of the sample. Specimen: peripheral blood. These receptors were taken from a woman in her sixties with COVID-19, enrolled during active disease.

CDR3 in amino acids: CASSQGGLFGTGRYEQYF. DNA of the CDR3: TGCGCCAGCAGCCAAGGGGGACTCTTCGGGACAGGGCGGTACGAGCAGTACTTC. The V and J genes are TRBV4-1 and TRBJ2-7; 9 bases are a match to TRBD1. The CDR3 has 18 amino acids. Germline assignment: CDR1 MGHRA and CDR2 YSYEKL. Trimming cost V 1 base and J 4 bases; bases outside gene matches: 14.

The sample holds a few counts of this clone. This sequence joins TRBV2 and TRBJ2-1; D not resolved. The CDR3 spans 11 residues. The germline V and J ends were trimmed by 8 bases and 5 bases, with 7 bases remaining between them. Germline CDR1 reads SNHLY; CDR2 reads FYNNEI. DNA of the CDR3: TGTGCCAGCGAATGGCACAATGAGCAGTTCTTC. Residues: CASEWHNEQFF.

This sequence joins TRBV6-2 or TRBV6-3 and TRBJ2-3; D gene unclear. CDR1 MNHEY and CDR2 SVGEGT come from the germline V gene. CDR3 length: 13 residues. V shed 3 bases and J shed 11 bases, with 15 bases lying between them. The CDR3 DNA reads TGTGCCAGCAGTTATGCCAGCGCCCCAGTGCAGTATTTT. Translated: CASSYASAPVQYF.

The chain uses TRBV30 and TRBJ1-2; 12 nucleotides agree with TRBD1. Trimming at V came to 3 bases and at J to 8 bases, leaving 13 bases not matched to a gene. The germline V gene has CDR1 GTSNPN and CDR2 SVGIG (reference sequence). The CDR3 runs to 16 residues. CDR3 in amino acids: CAWREPGQGARLGYTF. The CDR3, as DNA: TGTGCCTGGAGGGAACCGGGACAGGGGGCGCGATTAGGCTACACCTTC.

V usage is TRBV18 and J usage is TRBJ2-2; D perhaps matches TRBD2 (5 bases). Per germline, CDR1 KGHSH and CDR2 LQKENI. V was shortened by 2 bases and J by 2 bases, with 9 bases between the two germline ends. The CDR3 contains 15 residues. As DNA, the CDR3 is TGTGCCAGCTCACCAGAGGGAGTTAACACCGGGGAGCTGTTTTTT. It is translated as CASSPEGVNTGELFF.

The chain links TRBV7-2 to TRBJ2-5; 8 bases are a match to TRBD1. Germline V CDR1 and CDR2: SGHTA, FQGNSA. The CDR3 spans 16 residues. The V gene end was trimmed by 5 bases and the J gene end by 3 bases; junction bases not matched to a gene: 11. CDR3 sequence: CASSTLGRGREETQYF. CDR3 DNA sequence: TGTGCCAGCAGCACCCTGGGCAGGGGGCGTGAAGAGACCCAGTACTTC.

This chain connects TRBV7-9 to TRBJ1-2, with 7 bases matching TRBD1. This CDR3 has 14 amino acids. The V and J ends lost 1 base and 8 bases, in that order; junction bases with no gene match: 7. CDR1 and CDR2 (germline): SEHNR, FQNEAQ (reference sequence). CDR3 nucleotide sequence: TGTGCCAGCAGCTTAGGCCCGGGACAGACAGGCTACACCTTC. Translating it yields CASSLGPGQTGYTF.

For this clone: At one end, the junction sequence differs from germline, possibly due to a read error. The identical CDR3 is also encoded by other nucleotide sequences in the sample. V and J are TRBV7-2 and TRBJ2-7; TRBD2 matches 14 bases. Germline CDR1 SGHTA, CDR2 FQGNSA. The CDR3 totals 17 residues. Written as DNA, the CDR3 is TGTGCCAGCAGCTTAGGGGGACTAGCGGGAGAGCTGGGAGAGCAGTACTTT. It codes for CASSLGGLAGELGEQYF.

This chain connects TRBV28 to TRBJ1-1; D is perhaps TRBD1 (6 bases). Trimming removed 8 bases from V and 3 bases from J, with 10 bases in between. Per germline, CDR1 MDHEN and CDR2 SYDVKM. The CDR3 totals 12 residues. The CDR3 is CASEQGYTEAFF. DNA of the CDR3: TGTGCCAGCGAACAGGGTTACACTGAAGCTTTCTTT.